This T cell receptor (beta chain) stems from a study of beta chain features in type 1 diabetes. Populations isolated by sorting all had purity greater than 95%. Study results and caveats: Shortening of TCRB CDR3s, moderate but significant, appeared in all four CD4+ subsets of Type 1 diabetes patients.

Germline-derived CDR1 and CDR2 are SGHRS and YFSETQ. The CDR3 extends over 14 amino acids. V dropped 2 bases and J dropped 5 bases, with 11 bases sitting between them. The isolated RNA, all of it, was reverse transcribed, so expressed TCRB transcripts were what got sequenced. Sequencing used immunoSEQ multiplex PCR; TCRdb keeps in-frame clones, though not all of them. The sample has almost 350,000 clones; approximately 10% are singletons. The table lists this clone with a few counts. The antigen remains unidentified. The chain couples TRBV5-1 to TRBJ1-5, with TRBD1 as a possible D gene (6 bases). This clonotype was obtained from a man aged 30 to 45 with type 1 diabetes. Sequenced input: central memory CD4+ T cells from blood. This chain's CDR3 is CASSLQGSDQPQHF. The CDR3 DNA is TGCGCCAGCAGCTTACAGGGTTCGGATCAGCCCCAGCATTTT.